The T cell receptor beta chain under discussion was sequenced for a study of T cell changes during pregnancy in multiple sclerosis. Produced via immunoSEQ multiplex PCR; TCRdb's table is partial and in-frame only. The data show about 25,000 clones, more than 75% seen once. The CDR3 spans 13 residues. Germline CDR1 MGHDK, CDR2 SYGVNS. Trimming removed 8 bases from V and 4 bases from J, with 12 bases in between. The rearrangement uses TRBV25-1 and TRBJ1-3; D perhaps matches TRBD1 (5 bases). The source of this sequence is a female donor in good health, enrolled as a control in a pregnancy study. The sample was CD4+ T cells from peripheral blood mononuclear cells, taken in the second trimester of pregnancy. Here the CDR3 DNA reads TGTGCCAGCCGTCTGGGGCCCGGAAACACCATATATTTT. Translation: CASRLGPGNTIYF.